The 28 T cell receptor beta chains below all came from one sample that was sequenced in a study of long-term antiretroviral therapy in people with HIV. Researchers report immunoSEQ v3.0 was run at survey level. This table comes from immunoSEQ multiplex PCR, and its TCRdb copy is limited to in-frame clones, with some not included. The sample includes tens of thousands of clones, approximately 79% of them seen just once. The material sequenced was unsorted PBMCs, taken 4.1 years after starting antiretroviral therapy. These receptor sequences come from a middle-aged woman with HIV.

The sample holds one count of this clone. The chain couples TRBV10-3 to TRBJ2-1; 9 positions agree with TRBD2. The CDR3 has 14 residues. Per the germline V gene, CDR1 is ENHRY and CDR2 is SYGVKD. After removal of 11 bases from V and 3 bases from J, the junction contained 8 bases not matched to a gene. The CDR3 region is CAARPTSGYNEQFF. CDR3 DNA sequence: TGTGCCGCCCGCCCGACTAGCGGCTACAATGAGCAGTTCTTC.

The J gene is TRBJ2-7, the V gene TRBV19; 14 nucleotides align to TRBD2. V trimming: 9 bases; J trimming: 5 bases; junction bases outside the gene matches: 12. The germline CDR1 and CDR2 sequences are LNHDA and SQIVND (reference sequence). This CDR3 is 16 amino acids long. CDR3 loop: CASATSGGAAVHEQYF. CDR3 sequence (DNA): TGTGCCAGCGCGACTAGCGGGGGGGCCGCGGTCCACGAGCAGTACTTC.

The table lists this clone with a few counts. The DNA for the CDR3 is TGTGCCAGTAGTCTTATGGGAAGTCTCTACGAGCAGTACTTC. Amino acids: CASSLMGSLYEQYF. The rearrangement uses TRBV19 and TRBJ2-7; D unresolved. The CDR3 is 14 amino acids. V was pared by 5 bases and J by 3 bases, with 14 bases between. The V gene's germline CDR1 is LNHDA and CDR2 SQIVND (reference sequence).

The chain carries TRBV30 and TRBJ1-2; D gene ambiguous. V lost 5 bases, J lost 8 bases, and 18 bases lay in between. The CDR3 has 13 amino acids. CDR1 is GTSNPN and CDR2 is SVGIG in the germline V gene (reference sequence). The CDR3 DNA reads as TGTGCCTGGGGGAATACGGACGCACGGGGCTACACCTTC. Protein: CAWGNTDARGYTF.

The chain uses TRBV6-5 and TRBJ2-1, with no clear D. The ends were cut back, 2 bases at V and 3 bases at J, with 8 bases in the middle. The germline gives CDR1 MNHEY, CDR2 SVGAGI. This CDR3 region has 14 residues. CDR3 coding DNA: TGTGCCAGCAGTTACGTAGTCGGCTACAATGAGCAGTTCTTC. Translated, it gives CASSYVVGYNEQFF.

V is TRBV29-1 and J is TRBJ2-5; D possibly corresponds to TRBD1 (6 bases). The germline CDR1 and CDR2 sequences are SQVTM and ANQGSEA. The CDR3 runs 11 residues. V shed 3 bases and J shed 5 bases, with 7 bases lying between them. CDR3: CSVDQGETQYF. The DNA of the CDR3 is TGCAGCGTTGATCAGGGGGAGACCCAGTACTTC.

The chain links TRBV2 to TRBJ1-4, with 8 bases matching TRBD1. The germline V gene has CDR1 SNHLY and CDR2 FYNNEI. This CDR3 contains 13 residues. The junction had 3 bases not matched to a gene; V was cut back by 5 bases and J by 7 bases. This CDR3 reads CASSTGGGEKLFF. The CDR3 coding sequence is TGTGCCAGCAGTACAGGGGGGGGTGAAAAACTGTTTTTT.

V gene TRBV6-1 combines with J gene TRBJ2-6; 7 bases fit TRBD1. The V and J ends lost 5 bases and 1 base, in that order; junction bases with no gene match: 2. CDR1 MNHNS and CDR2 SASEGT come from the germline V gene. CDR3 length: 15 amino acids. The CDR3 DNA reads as TGTGCCAGCAGTCCACAGGGGTCTGGGGCCAACGTCCTGACTTTC. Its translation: CASSPQGSGANVLTF.

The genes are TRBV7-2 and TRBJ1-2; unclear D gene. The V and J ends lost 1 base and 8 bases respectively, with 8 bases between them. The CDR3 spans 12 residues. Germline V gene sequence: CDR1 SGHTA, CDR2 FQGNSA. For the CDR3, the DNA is TGTGCCAGCAGCTTAGGTTCGTGGGGCTACACCTTC. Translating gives CASSLGSWGYTF. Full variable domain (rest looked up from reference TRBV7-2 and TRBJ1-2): GAGVSQSPSNKVTEKGKDVELRCDPISGHTALYWYRQSLGQGLEFLIYFQGNSAPDKSGLPSDRFSAERTGGSVSTLTIQRTQQEDSAVYLCASSLGSWGYTFGSGTRLTVV.

CDR3 sequence (DNA): TGTGCCAGCAGTTTAAGCGCCGGAAGCAATCAGCCCCAGCATTTT. This gives the protein CASSLSAGSNQPQHF. This rearrangement joins TRBV28 to TRBJ1-5; D is uncertain. The CDR3 spans 15 residues. V lost 2 bases and J 1 base, leaving 9 bases between the germline ends. CDR1 MDHEN and CDR2 SYDVKM come from the germline V gene.

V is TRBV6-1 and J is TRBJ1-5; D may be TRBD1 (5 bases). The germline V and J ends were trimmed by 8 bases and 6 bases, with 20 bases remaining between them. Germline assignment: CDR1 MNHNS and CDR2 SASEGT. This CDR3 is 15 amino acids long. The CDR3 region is CASRDYLTVGQPQHF. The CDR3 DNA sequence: TGTGCCAGCCGGGATTATTTGACAGTCGGTCAGCCCCAGCATTTT.

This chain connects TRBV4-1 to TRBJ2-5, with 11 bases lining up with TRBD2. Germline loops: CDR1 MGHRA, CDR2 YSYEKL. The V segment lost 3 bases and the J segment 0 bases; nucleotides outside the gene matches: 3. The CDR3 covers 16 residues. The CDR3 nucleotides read TGCGCCAGCAGCCAGTCTAGCGGGGGGTACCAAGAGACCCAGTACTTC. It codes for CASSQSSGGYQETQYF.

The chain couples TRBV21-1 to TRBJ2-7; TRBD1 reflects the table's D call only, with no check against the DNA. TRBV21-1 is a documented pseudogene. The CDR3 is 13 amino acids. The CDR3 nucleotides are TGTGCCAGCAGGGGCATTAGCTCCTACGAGCAGTACTTC. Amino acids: CASRGISSYEQYF.

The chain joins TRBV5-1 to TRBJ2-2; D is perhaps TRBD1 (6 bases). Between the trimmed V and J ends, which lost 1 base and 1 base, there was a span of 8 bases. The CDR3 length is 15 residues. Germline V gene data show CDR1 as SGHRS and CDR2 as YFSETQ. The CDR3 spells CASSLQTGNTGELFF. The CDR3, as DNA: TGCGCCAGCAGCTTGCAGACAGGGAACACCGGGGAGCTGTTTTTT.

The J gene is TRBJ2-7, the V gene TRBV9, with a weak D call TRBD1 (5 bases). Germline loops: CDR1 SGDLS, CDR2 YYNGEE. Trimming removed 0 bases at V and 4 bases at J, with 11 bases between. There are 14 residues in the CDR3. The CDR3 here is CASSVGLGVYEQYF. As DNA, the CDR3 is TGTGCCAGCAGCGTAGGGTTAGGGGTTTACGAGCAGTACTTC.

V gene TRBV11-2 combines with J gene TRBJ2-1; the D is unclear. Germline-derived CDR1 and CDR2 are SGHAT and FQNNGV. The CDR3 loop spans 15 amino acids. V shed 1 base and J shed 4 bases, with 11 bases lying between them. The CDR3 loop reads CASSLGISSYNEQFF. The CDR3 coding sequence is TGTGCCAGCAGCTTAGGTATTTCATCGTACAATGAGCAGTTCTTC. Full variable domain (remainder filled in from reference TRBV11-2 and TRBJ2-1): EAGVAQSPRYKIIEKRQSVAFWCNPISGHATLYWYQQILGQGPKLLIQFQNNGVVDDSQLPKDRFSAERLKGVDSTLKIQPAKLEDSAVYLCASSLGISSYNEQFFGPGTRLTVL.

The CDR3 sequence: CSVSGGYNEQFF. The CDR3 bases are TGTTCCGTGAGCGGGGGGTACAATGAGCAGTTCTTC. The chain couples TRBV6-1 to TRBJ2-1; 9 nucleotides match TRBD2. The CDR3 contains 12 residues. The germline V gene has CDR1 MNHNS and CDR2 SASEGT.

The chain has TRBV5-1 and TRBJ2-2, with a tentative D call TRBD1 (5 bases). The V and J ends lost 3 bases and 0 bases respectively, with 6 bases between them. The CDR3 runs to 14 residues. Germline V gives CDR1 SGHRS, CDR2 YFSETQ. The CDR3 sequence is CASSWGTNTGELFF. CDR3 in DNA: TGCGCCAGCAGCTGGGGCACGAACACCGGGGAGCTGTTTTTT.

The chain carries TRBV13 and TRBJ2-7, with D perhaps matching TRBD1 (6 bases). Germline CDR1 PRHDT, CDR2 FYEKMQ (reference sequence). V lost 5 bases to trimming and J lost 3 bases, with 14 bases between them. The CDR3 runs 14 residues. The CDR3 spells CASSPRNRDYEQYF. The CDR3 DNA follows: TGTGCCAGCAGCCCCCGAAACAGGGACTACGAGCAGTACTTC.

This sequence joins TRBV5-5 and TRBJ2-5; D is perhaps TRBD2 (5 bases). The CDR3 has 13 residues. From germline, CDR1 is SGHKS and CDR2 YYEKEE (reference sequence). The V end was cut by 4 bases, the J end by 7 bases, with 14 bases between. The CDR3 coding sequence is TGTGCCAGCAGCACCGCGAGCGAGGGGACCCAGTACTTC. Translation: CASSTASEGTQYF.

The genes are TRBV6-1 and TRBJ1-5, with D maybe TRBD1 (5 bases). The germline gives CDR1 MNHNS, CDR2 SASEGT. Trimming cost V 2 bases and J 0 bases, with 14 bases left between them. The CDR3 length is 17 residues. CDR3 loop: CASSESPQGYSNQPQHF. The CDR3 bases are TGTGCCAGCAGTGAAAGCCCTCAGGGCTATAGCAATCAGCCCCAGCATTTT.

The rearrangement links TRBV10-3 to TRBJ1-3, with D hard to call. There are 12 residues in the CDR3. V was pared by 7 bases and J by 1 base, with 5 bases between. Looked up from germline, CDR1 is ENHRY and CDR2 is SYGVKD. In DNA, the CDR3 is TGTGCCATCATGGGATCTGGAAACACCATATATTTT. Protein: CAIMGSGNTIYF.

The CDR3 region has the DNA TGTGCCATCAGTGATAGTGGAGGGGTCGGAAATGAAAAACTGTTTTTT. Protein product: CAISDSGGVGNEKLFF. V and J are TRBV10-3 and TRBJ1-4; D possibly corresponds to TRBD1 (5 bases). The V and J ends lost 3 bases and 5 bases respectively, with 16 bases between them. The CDR3 is 16 amino acids. Germline CDR1 is ENHRY and CDR2 is SYGVKD.

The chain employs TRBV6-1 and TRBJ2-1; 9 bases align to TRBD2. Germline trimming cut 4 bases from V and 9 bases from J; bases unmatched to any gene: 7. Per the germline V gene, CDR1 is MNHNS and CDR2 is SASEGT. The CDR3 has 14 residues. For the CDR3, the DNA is TGTGCCAGCAGTGTTGCGGGAGGGTCTGGTGAGCAGTTCTTC. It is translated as CASSVAGGSGEQFF.

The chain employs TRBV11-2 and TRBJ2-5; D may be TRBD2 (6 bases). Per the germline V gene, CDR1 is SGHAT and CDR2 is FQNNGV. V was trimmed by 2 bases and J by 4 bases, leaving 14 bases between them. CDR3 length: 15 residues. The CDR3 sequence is CASSLSWSGAETQYF. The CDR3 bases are TGTGCCAGCAGCTTATCCTGGTCGGGAGCAGAGACCCAGTACTTC.

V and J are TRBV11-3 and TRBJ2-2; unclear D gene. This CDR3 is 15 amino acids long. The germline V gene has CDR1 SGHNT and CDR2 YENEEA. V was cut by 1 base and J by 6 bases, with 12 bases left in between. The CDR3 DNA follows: TGTGCCAGCAGCTTAGGCCCAAGAAGAGCCGGGGAGCTGTTTTTT. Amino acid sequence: CASSLGPRRAGELFF.

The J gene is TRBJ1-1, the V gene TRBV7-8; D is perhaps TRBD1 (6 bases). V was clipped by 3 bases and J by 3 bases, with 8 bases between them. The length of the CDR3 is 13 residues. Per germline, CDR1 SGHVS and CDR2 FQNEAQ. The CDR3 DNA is TGTGCCAGCAGCTTTTGGACAGACACTGAAGCTTTCTTT. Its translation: CASSFWTDTEAFF. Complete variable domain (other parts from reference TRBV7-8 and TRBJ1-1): GAGVSQSPRYKVAKRGQDVALRCDPISGHVSLFWYQQALGQGPEFLTYFQNEAQLDKSGLPSDRFFAERPEGSVSTLKIQRTQQEDSAVYLCASSFWTDTEAFFGQGTRLTVV.

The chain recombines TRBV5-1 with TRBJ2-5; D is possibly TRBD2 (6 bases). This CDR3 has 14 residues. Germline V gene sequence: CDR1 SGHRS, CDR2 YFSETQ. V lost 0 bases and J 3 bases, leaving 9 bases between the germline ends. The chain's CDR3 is CASSLDRGKETQYF. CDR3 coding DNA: TGCGCCAGCAGCTTGGATCGGGGGAAAGAGACCCAGTACTTC. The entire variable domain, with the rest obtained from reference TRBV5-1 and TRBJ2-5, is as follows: KAGVTQTPRYLIKTRGQQVTLSCSPISGHRSVSWYQQTPGQGLQFLFEYFSETQRNKGNFPGRFSGRQFSNSRSEMNVSTLELGDSALYLCASSLDRGKETQYFGPGTRLLVL.